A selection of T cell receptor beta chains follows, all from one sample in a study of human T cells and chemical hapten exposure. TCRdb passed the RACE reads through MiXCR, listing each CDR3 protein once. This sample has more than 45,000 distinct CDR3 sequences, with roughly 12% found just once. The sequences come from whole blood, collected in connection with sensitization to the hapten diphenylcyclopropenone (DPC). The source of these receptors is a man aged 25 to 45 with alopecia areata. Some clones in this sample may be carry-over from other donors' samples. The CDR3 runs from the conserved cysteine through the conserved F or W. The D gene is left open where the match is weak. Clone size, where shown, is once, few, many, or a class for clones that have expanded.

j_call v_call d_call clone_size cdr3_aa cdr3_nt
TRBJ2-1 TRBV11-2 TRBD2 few CASSSTSGGVFGEQFF TGTGCCAGCAGCTCGACTAGCGGGGGCGTTTTTGGTGAGCAGTTCTTC
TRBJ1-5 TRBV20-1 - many CSAHRPQGDQPQHF TGCAGTGCCCACCGTCCCCAGGGAGATCAGCCCCAGCATTTT
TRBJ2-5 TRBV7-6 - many CASSLGGGRQETQYF TGTGCCAGCAGCTTAGGAGGGGGGCGCCAAGAGACCCAGTACTTC
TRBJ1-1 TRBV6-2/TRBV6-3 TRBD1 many CASSGRGQGAPEAFF TGTGCCAGCAGTGGACGGGGACAGGGGGCTCCTGAAGCTTTCTTT
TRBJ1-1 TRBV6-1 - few CASSELGNTEAFF TGTGCCAGCAGTGAATTAGGGAACACTGAAGCTTTCTTT
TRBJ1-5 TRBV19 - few CASSISVHQPQHF TGTGCCAGTAGTATTAGTGTCCATCAGCCCCAGCATTTT
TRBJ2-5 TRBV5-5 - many CASSFGGEETQYF TGTGCCAGCAGCTTCGGTGGAGAAGAGACCCAGTACTTC
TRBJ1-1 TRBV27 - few CASSSYPGGTEAFF TGTGCCAGCAGCTCCTATCCGGGGGGCACTGAAGCTTTCTTT
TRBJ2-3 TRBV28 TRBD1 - CASSSGTGVDTQYF TGTGCCAGCAGCTCCGGGACAGGGGTAGATACGCAGTATTTT
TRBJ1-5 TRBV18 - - CASSPPTNAPGPQHF TGTGCCAGCTCACCACCGACAAATGCCCCAGGGCCCCAGCATTTT
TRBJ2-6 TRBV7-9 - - CASSPGTGLSAGANVLTF TGTGCCAGCAGCCCCGGAACAGGGTTGTCGGCTGGGGCCAACGTCCTGACTTTC
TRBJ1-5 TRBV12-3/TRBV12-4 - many CASSSPVTGPASNQPQHF TGTGCCAGCAGTTCACCGGTGACAGGTCCCGCTAGCAATCAGCCCCAGCATTTT
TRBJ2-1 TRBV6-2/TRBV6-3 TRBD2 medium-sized CASSYSRGGLYGEQFF TGTGCCAGCAGTTACTCGCGGGGGGGCCTCTACGGTGAGCAGTTCTTC
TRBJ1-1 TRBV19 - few CASSQDMWGPEAFF TGTGCCAGTAGTCAGGACATGTGGGGGCCTGAAGCTTTCTTT
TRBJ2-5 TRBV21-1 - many CASSKEKAPQETQYF TGTGCCAGCAGCAAAGAAAAGGCTCCGCAAGAGACCCAGTACTTC
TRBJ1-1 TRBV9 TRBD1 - CASSARTGDVNTEAFF TGTGCCAGCAGCGCGCGGACAGGGGACGTGAACACTGAAGCTTTCTTT
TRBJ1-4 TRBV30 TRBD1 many CAWSVGPGQLNEKLFF TGTGCCTGGAGTGTGGGCCCGGGACAGCTTAATGAAAAACTGTTTTTT
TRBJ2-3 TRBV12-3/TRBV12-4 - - CASSSLRDTQYF TGTGCCAGCAGTTCCTTGAGGGATACGCAGTATTTT
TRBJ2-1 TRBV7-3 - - CASSLMETPGYEQFF TGTGCCAGCAGCTTAATGGAAACCCCTGGGTATGAGCAGTTCTTC
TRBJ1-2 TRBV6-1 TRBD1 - CAGRQGGVYGYTF TGTGCCGGGCGACAGGGGGGCGTCTATGGCTACACCTTC
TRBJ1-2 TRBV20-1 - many CSAKMGGGYGYTF TGCAGTGCCAAAATGGGGGGTGGCTATGGCTACACCTTC
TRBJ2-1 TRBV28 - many CATLSGWRDNEQFF TGTGCCACTTTAAGTGGGTGGAGGGACAATGAGCAGTTCTTC
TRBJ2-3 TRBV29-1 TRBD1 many CSATGGTDTQYF TGCAGCGCTACAGGGGGCACAGATACGCAGTATTTT
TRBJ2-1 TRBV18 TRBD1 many CASRGQPSYNEQFF TGTGCCAGTCGGGGACAGCCCTCCTACAATGAGCAGTTCTTC
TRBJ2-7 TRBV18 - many CASSPATQTYEQYF TGTGCCAGCTCACCCGCGACACAAACCTACGAGCAGTACTTC